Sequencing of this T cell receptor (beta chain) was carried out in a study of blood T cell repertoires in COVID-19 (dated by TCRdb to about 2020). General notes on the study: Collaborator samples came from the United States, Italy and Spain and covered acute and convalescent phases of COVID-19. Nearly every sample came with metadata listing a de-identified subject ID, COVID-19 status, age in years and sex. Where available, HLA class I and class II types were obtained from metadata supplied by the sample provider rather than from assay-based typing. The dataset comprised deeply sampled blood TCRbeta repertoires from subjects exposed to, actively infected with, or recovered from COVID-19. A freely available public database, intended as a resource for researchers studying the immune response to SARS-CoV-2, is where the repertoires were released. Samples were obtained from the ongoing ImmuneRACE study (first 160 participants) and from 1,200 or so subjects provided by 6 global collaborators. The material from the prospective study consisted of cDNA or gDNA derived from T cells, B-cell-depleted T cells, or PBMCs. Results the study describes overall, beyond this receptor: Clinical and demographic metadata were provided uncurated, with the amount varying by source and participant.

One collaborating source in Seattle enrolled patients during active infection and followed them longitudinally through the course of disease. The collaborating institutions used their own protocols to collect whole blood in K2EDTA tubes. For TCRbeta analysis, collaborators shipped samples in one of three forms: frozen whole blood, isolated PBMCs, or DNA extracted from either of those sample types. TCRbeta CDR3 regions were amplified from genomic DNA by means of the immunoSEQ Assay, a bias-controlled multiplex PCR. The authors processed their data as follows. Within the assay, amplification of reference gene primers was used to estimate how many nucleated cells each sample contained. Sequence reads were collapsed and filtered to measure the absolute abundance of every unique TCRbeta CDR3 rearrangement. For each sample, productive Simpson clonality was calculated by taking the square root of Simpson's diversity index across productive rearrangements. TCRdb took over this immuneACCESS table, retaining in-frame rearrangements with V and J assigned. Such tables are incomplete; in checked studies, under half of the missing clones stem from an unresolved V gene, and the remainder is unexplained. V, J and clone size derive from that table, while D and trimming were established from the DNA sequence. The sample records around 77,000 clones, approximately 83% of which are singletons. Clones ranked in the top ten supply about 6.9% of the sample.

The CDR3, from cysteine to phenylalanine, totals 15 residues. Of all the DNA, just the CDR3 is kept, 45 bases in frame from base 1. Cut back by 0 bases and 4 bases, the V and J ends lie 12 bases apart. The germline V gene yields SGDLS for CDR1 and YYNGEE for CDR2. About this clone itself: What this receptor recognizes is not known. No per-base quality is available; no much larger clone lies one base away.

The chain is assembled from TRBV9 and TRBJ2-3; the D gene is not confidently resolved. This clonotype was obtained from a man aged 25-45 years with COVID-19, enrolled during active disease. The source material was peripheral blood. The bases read TGTGCCAGCAGCGTAGCCCCCCCAGGTCCAGATACGCAGTATTTT. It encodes CASSVAPPGPDTQYF.